The 22 T cell receptor beta chains in this list originate from one sample, sequenced in a study of OX40 agonist ivuxolimab in advanced cancers. Profiled with immunoSEQ multiplex PCR; TCRdb holds only in-frame clones, not every one. Of about 60,000 clones listed, about 93% are singletons. The specimen comprised CD4+ or CD8+ T cells sorted from blood, sampled in a trial of the OX40 agonist ivuxolimab. The source is an adult with an advanced solid tumor such as melanoma, head and neck, liver or kidney cancer.

The rearrangement uses TRBV4-2 and TRBJ2-2; 14 positions agree with TRBD2. The CDR3 sequence is 18 residues long. From germline, CDR1 is LGHNA and CDR2 YNFKEQ. J gave up 3 bases and V 0 bases, and 3 bases lay outside the gene matches. The CDR3 DNA follows: TGTGCCAGCAGCCAAGAGGCGGGACTAGCGGGAGACACCGGGGAGCTGTTTTTT. This encodes CASSQEAGLAGDTGELFF.

This chain joins TRBV9 and TRBJ2-2; tentative D call: TRBD2 (5 bases). From germline, CDR1 is SGDLS and CDR2 YYNGEE. Trimming removed 0 bases from V and 5 bases from J, with 11 bases in between. The CDR3 contains 15 residues. The CDR3 region is CASSVELEGTGELFF. For the CDR3, the DNA is TGTGCCAGCAGCGTAGAACTAGAAGGTACCGGGGAGCTGTTTTTT.

Written as DNA, the CDR3 is TGTGCCAGCAGTTTGAATCAGGGGGGGGAAAAACTGTTTTTT. Translating gives CASSLNQGGEKLFF. This chain uses TRBV6-5 with TRBJ1-4; 7 nucleotides agree with TRBD1. The trim removed 4 bases at V and 8 bases at J, leaving 7 bases unmatched. The CDR3 runs to 14 residues. Per the germline V gene, CDR1 is MNHEY and CDR2 is SVGAGI.

The chain combines TRBV21-1 with TRBJ2-3; the table's D call, TRBD2, was not checked against the DNA. TRBV21-1 is shown as a pseudogene. The CDR3 is 19 amino acids. CDR3 DNA: TGTGCCAGCAGCAAAGACACTAGCGGGATGGGGTCTAGCACAGATACGCAGTATTTT. Translation: CASSKDTSGMGSSTDTQYF.

The chain joins TRBV7-9 to TRBJ2-1; 8 bases are a match to TRBD2. CDR1 is SEHNR and CDR2 is FQNEAQ in the germline V gene (reference sequence). The CDR3 extends over 14 amino acids. V was pared by 5 bases and J by 6 bases, with 6 bases of the junction left unmatched. CDR3 nucleotides: TGTGCCAGCAGCACCGGGACTAGTTTCAATGAGCAGTTCTTC. Protein product: CASSTGTSFNEQFF.

This chain joins TRBV14 and TRBJ2-1, with D unclear. The V gene's germline CDR1 is SGHDN and CDR2 FVKESK. V lost 0 bases and J 8 bases, leaving 11 bases between the germline ends. The CDR3 loop spans 14 amino acids. The CDR3 coding sequence is TGTGCCAGCAGCCAAGATCTCGACTCCTATGAGCAGTTCTTC. Its protein product is CASSQDLDSYEQFF.

This chain connects TRBV27 to TRBJ2-7; no clear D gene. The V and J ends lost 2 bases and 2 bases respectively, with 13 bases between them. The CDR3 totals 15 residues. Germline V gene sequence: CDR1 MNHEY, CDR2 SMNVEV (reference sequence). The CDR3 DNA sequence: TGTGCCAGCAGTTTACAGTCAGCCTTCACCTACGAGCAGTACTTC. Translating it yields CASSLQSAFTYEQYF.

V is TRBV7-6 and J is TRBJ2-6; 10 bases are a match to TRBD1. This CDR3 has 17 amino acids. The ends lost 1 base at V and 0 bases at J; junction bases unmatched: 0. Germline CDR1 SGHVS, CDR2 FNYEAQ. The CDR3 DNA reads TGTGCCAGCAGCTTAGGGACAGGGGGCTCTGGGGCCAACGTCCTGACTTTC. This encodes CASSLGTGGSGANVLTF.

This sequence joins TRBV6-6 and TRBJ2-1; 7 nucleotides line up with TRBD1. Germline V gene data show CDR1 as MNHNY and CDR2 as SVGAGI (reference sequence). The CDR3 is 15 amino acids. Unmatched junction bases numbered 13, after V lost 5 bases and J lost 9 bases. The CDR3 coding sequence is TGTGCCAGCAGTGGGATTTCAGGGGGAGTTAGTGAGCAGTTCTTC. Translating it yields CASSGISGGVSEQFF.

The V and J genes are TRBV7-2 and TRBJ2-3; no definite D call. This CDR3 has 12 residues. The germline V gene has CDR1 SGHTA and CDR2 FQGNSA. Trimming removed 3 bases from V and 6 bases from J, with 7 bases in between. The chain's CDR3 is CASSFEPDTQYF. The CDR3 nucleotides are TGTGCCAGCAGCTTCGAGCCCGATACGCAGTATTTT.

CDR3 DNA: TGTGCCAGCACCTCGGGACAGGGGAGGGAAAAACTGTTTTTT. Residues: CASTSGQGREKLFF. The chain links TRBV27 to TRBJ1-4, with 10 bases matching TRBD1. This CDR3 comprises 14 residues. The J segment lost 8 bases and the V segment lost 7 bases, leaving 7 bases of the junction unmatched. Per germline, CDR1 MNHEY and CDR2 SMNVEV (reference sequence).

The rearrangement uses TRBV7-2 and TRBJ1-2, with TRBD1 matching 8 bases. With V trimmed by 3 bases and J by 4 bases, 10 bases remained unmatched. The V gene's germline CDR1 is SGHTA and CDR2 FQGNSA. The CDR3 is 16 amino acids. The CDR3 spells CASSFETGTGPYGYTF. The CDR3 bases are TGTGCCAGCAGCTTTGAAACCGGGACAGGTCCCTATGGCTACACCTTC.

The table lists this clone with a few counts. V and J are TRBV19 and TRBJ1-2, with D perhaps matching TRBD1 (6 bases). CDR1 LNHDA and CDR2 SQIVND come from the germline V gene (reference sequence). This CDR3 has 13 residues. V dropped 6 bases and J dropped 4 bases, with 12 bases sitting between them. For the CDR3, the DNA is TGTGCCAGTAGCCGGACAGTTACCTATGGCTACACCTTC. Residues: CASSRTVTYGYTF.

The chain joins TRBV25-1 to TRBJ2-3; D tentatively fits TRBD1 or TRBD2 (6 bases each). The germline gives CDR1 MGHDK, CDR2 SYGVNS. The length of the CDR3 is 14 residues. Trimming took off 9 bases at V and 0 bases at J, with 13 bases between the two ends. CDR3 coding DNA: TGTGCCAGGGGGCGGGACACTAGCACAGATACGCAGTATTTT. Encoded protein: CARGRDTSTDTQYF. The full variable domain, in which reference TRBV25-1 and TRBJ2-3 provide the parts outside the CDR3, is EADIYQTPRYLVIGTGKKITLECSQTMGHDKMYWYQQDPGMELHLIHYSYGVNSTEKGDLSSESTVSRIRTEHFPLTLESARPSHTSQYLCARGRDTSTDTQYFGPGTRLTVL.

The chain employs TRBV6-1 and TRBJ1-2; D ambiguous. The V gene lost 4 bases and the J gene lost 6 bases, with 3 bases spanning the gap. The CDR3 spans 10 residues. Germline V gene data show CDR1 as MNHNS and CDR2 as SASEGT. In DNA, the CDR3 is TGTGCCAGCAGTGGACATGGCTACACCTTC. Amino acids: CASSGHGYTF.

This chain joins TRBV28 and TRBJ2-2; D is unclear. This CDR3 region has 15 residues. The germline V gene has CDR1 MDHEN and CDR2 SYDVKM. Trimming took off 2 bases at V and 5 bases at J, with 12 bases between the two ends. CDR3 sequence reads: CASSLTAKWTGELFF. CDR3 nucleotides: TGTGCCAGCAGTTTAACTGCAAAGTGGACCGGGGAGCTGTTTTTT.

The chain links TRBV29-1 to TRBJ2-7; D uncertain. In germline, CDR1 is SQVTM, CDR2 ANQGSEA. Trimming pared 4 bases from V and 1 base from J, leaving 14 bases between. The CDR3 is 14 residues long. The CDR3 DNA reads TGCAGCGTTGTTATAGAGAGCCTTTCCTACGAGCAGTACTTC. The encoded protein is CSVVIESLSYEQYF.

V and J are TRBV9 and TRBJ1-2, with no clear D. The CDR3 loop spans 14 amino acids. Trimming pared 4 bases from V and 6 bases from J, leaving 16 bases between. CDR1 SGDLS and CDR2 YYNGEE come from the germline V gene. CDR3 coding DNA: TGTGCCAGCAGCCCCATACCGGTTTGGGATGGCTACACCTTC. As protein: CASSPIPVWDGYTF. The full variable domain, rest sourced from reference TRBV9 and TRBJ1-2, is DSGVTQTPKHLITATGQRVTLRCSPRSGDLSVYWYQQSLDQGLQFLIQYYNGEERAKGNILERFSAQQFPDLHSELNLSSLELGDSALYFCASSPIPVWDGYTFGSGTRLTVV.

The rearrangement uses TRBV6-5 and TRBJ2-5; 9 nucleotides agree with TRBD1. This CDR3 is built from 14 residues. J lost 2 bases, V lost 6 bases, and 4 bases had no gene match. Looked up from germline, CDR1 is MNHEY and CDR2 is SVGAGI. Written as DNA, the CDR3 is TGTGCCAGCAGCCTGGGGACAGGGCAAGAGACCCAGTACTTC. Its protein is CASSLGTGQETQYF.

The chain recombines TRBV13 with TRBJ1-2; 9 bases map to TRBD1. The V gene end was trimmed by 6 bases and the J gene end by 6 bases; junction bases not matched to a gene: 5. The CDR3 totals 13 residues. Germline V lookup: CDR1 PRHDT, CDR2 FYEKMQ (reference sequence). CDR3 nucleotide sequence: TGTGCCAGCAGAATCGGACAGGGGAATGGCTACACCTTC. It translates to CASRIGQGNGYTF.

The chain combines TRBV29-1 with TRBJ2-1; D is undetermined. Germline values: CDR1 SQVTM, CDR2 ANQGSEA. The CDR3 consists of 14 residues. The V and J ends lost 4 bases and 5 bases respectively, with 15 bases between them. CDR3 nucleotides: TGCAGCGTTGGGCTTTCGGGCGTAAACAATGAGCAGTTCTTC. This translates into CSVGLSGVNNEQFF.

J is TRBJ2-3 and V is TRBV28; D might be TRBD1 (5 bases). V lost 6 bases, J lost 1 base, and 14 bases lay in between. The germline V gene has CDR1 MDHEN and CDR2 SYDVKM. The CDR3 extends over 15 amino acids. The CDR3 nucleotides are TGTGCCAGCAGCCTTCAGGGTGGTCGCACAGATACGCAGTATTTT. Translating gives CASSLQGGRTDTQYF.